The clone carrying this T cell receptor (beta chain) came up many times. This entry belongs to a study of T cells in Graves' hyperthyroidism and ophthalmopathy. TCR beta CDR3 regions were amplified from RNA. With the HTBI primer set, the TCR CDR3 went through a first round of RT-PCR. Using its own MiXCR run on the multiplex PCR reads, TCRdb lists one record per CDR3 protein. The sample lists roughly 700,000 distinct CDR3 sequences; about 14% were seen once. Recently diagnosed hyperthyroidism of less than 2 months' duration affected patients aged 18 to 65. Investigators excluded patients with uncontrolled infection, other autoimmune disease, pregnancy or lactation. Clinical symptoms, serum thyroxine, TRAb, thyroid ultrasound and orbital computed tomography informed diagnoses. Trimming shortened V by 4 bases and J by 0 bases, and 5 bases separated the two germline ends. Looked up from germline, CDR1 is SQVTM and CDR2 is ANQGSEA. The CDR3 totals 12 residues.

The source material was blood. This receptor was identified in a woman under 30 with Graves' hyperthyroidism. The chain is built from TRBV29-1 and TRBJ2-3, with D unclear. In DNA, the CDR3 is TGCAGCGTTGTTGGTAGCACAGATACGCAGTATTTT. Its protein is CSVVGSTDTQYF.